The present T cell receptor beta chain was sequenced within a study of shared clonotypes between healthy human individuals. Study outcomes and limitations: For naive CD4 cells, approximately 4.8% of clonotypes were shared across a few donors. Lower generation probabilities were found for non-shared clonotypes than for those shared by all four donors.

This clone has a single count. Its antigen remains unidentified. Every immunoSEQ plate was one replicate of a subset's evenly spread DNA. Clones were sequenced by immunoSEQ multiplex PCR, and TCRdb holds only the in-frame ones, with some missing. The data hold about 680,000 clones, with about 90% observed a single time. Naive CD8 isolation took CD45RO-negative cells positively selected for CCR7 and excluded terminally differentiated effector memory CD45RA+ cells. The sample was naive CD8+ T cells sorted from blood. The receptor's source is a man aged 30 to 39 in good health.

For the CDR3, the DNA is TGTGCCAGCAGTGAATATCATTTCGGCAATGAGCAGTTCTTC. Translated, it gives CASSEYHFGNEQFF. The chain uses TRBV25-1 and TRBJ2-1; D is unresolved. V was shortened by 0 bases and J by 6 bases, with 9 bases between the two germline ends. Germline loops: CDR1 MGHDK, CDR2 SYGVNS. CDR3 length: 14 residues.